The next 30 T cell receptor beta chains were all read from a single sample in a study of CD8+ T cells in alopecia areata. Indicated treatment: oral pan-JAK inhibitor, 5-10 mg twice daily. Sequencing relied on a cDNA template that was reverse transcribed from extracted RNA. The assay was immunoSEQ multiplex PCR, and TCRdb's table has in-frame clones only and misses some. The repertoire holds roughly 98,000 clones, with more than 55% as singletons. The specimen comprised CD8+ T cells sorted from blood, sampled at week 4, from a patient treated with tofacitinib. All receptors come from a human donor with alopecia areata.

This clone was observed a single time. The rearrangement joins TRBV27 to TRBJ1-1; 7 nucleotides line up with TRBD1. The CDR3 covers 12 residues. The V gene's germline CDR1 is MNHEY and CDR2 SMNVEV (reference sequence). With 7 bases clipped from V and 5 bases from J, the junction kept 4 bases outside the gene matches. This CDR3 reads CASTDRVTEAFF. The CDR3 DNA reads as TGTGCCAGCACCGACAGGGTTACTGAAGCTTTCTTT.

The chain has TRBV6-5 and TRBJ2-1; D unresolved. The CDR3 is made up of 14 amino acids. Germline CDR1 and CDR2: MNHEY and SVGAGI. Trimming cost V 2 bases and J 5 bases, with 10 bases left between them. This chain's CDR3 is CASSYQGPNNEQFF. For the CDR3, the DNA is TGTGCCAGCAGTTACCAAGGACCGAACAATGAGCAGTTCTTC.

The chain recombines TRBV4-1 with TRBJ1-5; D not resolved. Germline-derived CDR1 and CDR2 are MGHRA and YSYEKL. V lost 0 bases, J lost 2 bases, and 5 bases lay in between. CDR3 length equals 14 residues. CDR3 region: CASSQEVGNQPQHF. The CDR3 DNA follows: TGCGCCAGCAGCCAAGAAGTGGGCAATCAGCCCCAGCATTTT.

The chain employs TRBV7-3 and TRBJ2-7; 12 bases match TRBD2. The V segment lost 6 bases and the J segment 0 bases; nucleotides outside the gene matches: 3. Germline CDR1 reads SGHTA; CDR2 reads FQGTGA. This CDR3 contains 15 residues. The CDR3 here is CASSETSGSSYEQYF. The CDR3 region has the DNA TGTGCCAGCAGTGAGACTAGCGGGAGCTCCTACGAGCAGTACTTC.

In its sample, this clone was seen a few times. V gene TRBV29-1 combines with J gene TRBJ2-1; 12 bases fit TRBD2. Germline lookup yields CDR1 SQVTM and CDR2 ANQGSEA. The V gene end was trimmed by 3 bases and the J gene end by 10 bases; junction bases not matched to a gene: 10. This CDR3 region has 15 residues. The CDR3 spells CSVDPASGGAGEQFF. The DNA of the CDR3 is TGCAGCGTTGATCCGGCTAGCGGGGGGGCGGGAGAGCAGTTCTTC.

The rearrangement uses TRBV4-3 and TRBJ2-7; TRBD2 matches 11 bases. The CDR3 sequence is 17 residues long. Germline CDR1 is LGHNA and CDR2 is YSLEER. With 0 bases clipped from V and 4 bases from J, the junction kept 8 bases outside the gene matches. CDR3 sequence: CASSQDRTSGRLYEQYF. Here the CDR3 DNA reads TGCGCCAGCAGCCAAGATCGAACTAGCGGGAGACTATACGAGCAGTACTTC.

This clone was counted between two and nine times. The chain carries TRBV13 and TRBJ2-3, with a weak D call TRBD2 (5 bases). Germline lookup yields CDR1 PRHDT and CDR2 FYEKMQ (reference sequence). Trimming stripped 5 bases from V and 5 bases from J, with 8 bases between. The CDR3 spans 12 residues. CDR3 amino acids: CASSPSGDTQYF. The CDR3 DNA follows: TGTGCCAGCAGCCCGAGCGGAGATACGCAGTATTTT.

This clone occurred once. This CDR3 reads CASSQDAGEGGYTF. The CDR3 DNA is TGCGCCAGCAGCCAAGATGCTGGGGAGGGGGGCTACACCTTC. The chain combines TRBV4-1 with TRBJ1-2; a weak D match, TRBD1 (5 bases). Between the trimmed V and J ends, which lost 0 bases and 8 bases, there was a span of 13 bases. Germline-derived CDR1 and CDR2 are MGHRA and YSYEKL. The CDR3 loop spans 14 amino acids.

This clone was counted only a few times. The chain uses TRBV30 and TRBJ2-3; D gene ambiguous. The CDR3 is 13 amino acids. Germline CDR1 GTSNPN, CDR2 SVGIG (reference sequence). Trimming cost V 5 bases and J 2 bases, with 11 bases left between them. CDR3 protein: CAWASKNTDTQYF. As DNA, the CDR3 is TGTGCCTGGGCCTCGAAAAACACAGATACGCAGTATTTT.

The J gene is TRBJ1-5, the V gene TRBV16; no definite D call. V was cut by 0 bases and J by 3 bases, with 3 bases left in between. From germline, CDR1 is KGHSY and CDR2 FQNENV. The CDR3 extends over 13 amino acids. CDR3 sequence: CASSQSFNQPQHF. Written as DNA, the CDR3 is TGTGCCAGCAGCCAATCGTTCAATCAGCCCCAGCATTTT.

V usage is TRBV7-9 and J usage is TRBJ2-1; 9 nucleotides line up with TRBD1. There are 12 residues in the CDR3. Germline V gene data show CDR1 as SEHNR and CDR2 as FQNEAQ (reference sequence). The J segment lost 16 bases and the V segment lost 6 bases, leaving 10 bases of the junction unmatched. Written as DNA, the CDR3 is TGTGCCAGCAGTTACAGGGGGCTAGTCCCCTTCTTC. Amino acid sequence: CASSYRGLVPFF.

Notes on this clone: The sample holds other DNA sequences that translate to the same CDR3. In nucleotides, the CDR3 is TGCAGCGTTGAACAGGGGGACACCGGGGAGCTGTTTTTT. This codes for CSVEQGDTGELFF. The genes are TRBV29-1 and TRBJ2-2, with 7 bases matching TRBD1. J lost 3 bases, V lost 2 bases, and 0 bases had no gene match. The germline V gene encodes CDR1 SQVTM and CDR2 ANQGSEA. There are 13 residues in the CDR3.

This rearrangement joins TRBV27 to TRBJ2-1; tentative D call: TRBD2 (6 bases). This CDR3 has 15 residues. The germline V and J ends were trimmed by 5 bases and 10 bases, with 21 bases remaining between them. Germline CDR1 reads MNHEY; CDR2 reads SMNVEV (reference sequence). CDR3 region: CASSATGTGGIEQFF. Here the CDR3 DNA reads TGTGCCAGCAGTGCGACCGGGACTGGAGGGATAGAGCAGTTCTTC.

This clone has a single count. J is TRBJ2-1 and V is TRBV7-6, with a possible D match to TRBD1 (5 bases). Trimming pared 1 base from V and 7 bases from J, leaving 17 bases between. CDR1 and CDR2 (germline): SGHVS, FNYEAQ. The length of the CDR3 is 16 residues. The DNA for the CDR3 is TGTGCCAGCAGCTTAGTTGTTCCGCAGGGAAGGAATGAGCAGTTCTTC. Protein sequence: CASSLVVPQGRNEQFF.

The chain links TRBV23-1 to TRBJ1-6, with D hard to call. TRBV23-1 is recorded as an ORF, its role being uncertain. Trimming pared 1 base from V and 5 bases from J, leaving 21 bases between. CDR3 length: 19 residues. CDR3 amino acids: CASSQYRSVYTSHNSPLHF. CDR3 sequence (DNA): TGCGCCAGCAGTCAATATCGGTCGGTCTACACGAGCCATAATTCACCCCTCCACTTT.

The chain joins TRBV5-1 to TRBJ1-1; D is possibly TRBD1 (5 bases). This CDR3 is built from 14 residues. From germline, CDR1 is SGHRS and CDR2 YFSETQ. Trimming shortened V by 2 bases and J by 1 base, and 9 bases separated the two germline ends. The CDR3 loop is CASSLTGPNTEAFF. The CDR3 nucleotides read TGCGCCAGCAGCTTAACAGGACCGAACACTGAAGCTTTCTTT.

The gene calls are TRBV2 and TRBJ2-7; 7 nucleotides agree with TRBD1. V was pared by 7 bases and J by 2 bases, with 5 bases of the junction left unmatched. Germline CDR1 is SNHLY and CDR2 is FYNNEI. This CDR3 comprises 13 residues. The chain's CDR3 is CASTDRVAYEQYF. CDR3 nucleotides: TGTGCCAGCACCGACAGGGTCGCCTACGAGCAGTACTTC.

V gene TRBV27 combines with J gene TRBJ2-6; weak D call: TRBD1 (5 bases). The germline V and J ends were trimmed by 3 bases and 2 bases, with 8 bases remaining between them. The CDR3 is 15 residues long. CDR1 and CDR2 (germline): MNHEY, SMNVEV (reference sequence). The CDR3 nucleotides read TGTGCCAGCAGTTTTGGGGCCCCTGGGGCCAACGTCCTGACTTTC. Its translation: CASSFGAPGANVLTF.

V gene TRBV30 combines with J gene TRBJ2-3, with D perhaps TRBD1 (5 bases). V was trimmed by 0 bases and J by 1 base, leaving 11 bases between them. The germline V gene has CDR1 GTSNPN and CDR2 SVGIG (reference sequence). The CDR3 is made up of 15 amino acids. CDR3 in DNA: TGTGCCTGGAGTGTAGGCGCAGGGCGCACAGATACGCAGTATTTT. Translation gives CAWSVGAGRTDTQYF.

This rearrangement joins TRBV7-9 to TRBJ2-7; D gene ambiguous. The length of the CDR3 is 13 residues. Trimming left V 2 bases short and J 3 bases short, with 8 bases between. In germline, CDR1 is SEHNR, CDR2 FQNEAQ (reference sequence). The CDR3 region has the DNA TGTGCCAGCAGCTTAACGGGCAACTACGAGCAGTACTTC. It encodes CASSLTGNYEQYF.

This clone has a handful of counts. CDR3 DNA: TGTGCCAGCAGCCAAGCCTTTAATGAGCAGTTCTTC. Its translation: CASSQAFNEQFF. The rearrangement links TRBV14 to TRBJ2-1; no clear D. V gave up 1 base and J gave up 7 bases, with 5 bases separating them. Germline V CDR1 and CDR2: SGHDN, FVKESK. The CDR3 loop spans 12 amino acids.

This clone was counted only a few times. A much more abundant neighbour one base away suggests this may be a read error. J is TRBJ2-1 and V is TRBV5-6, with unresolved D. Germline values: CDR1 SGHDT, CDR2 YYEEEE. V shed 1 base and J shed 0 bases, with 2 bases lying between them. This CDR3 is built from 13 residues. As DNA, the CDR3 is TGTGCCAGCAGCTTGAGCTCCTACAATGAGCAGTTCTTC. It is translated as CASSLSSYNEQFF. The full variable domain, completed using reference TRBV5-6 and TRBJ2-1, is DAGVTQSPTHLIKTRGQQVTLRCSPKSGHDTVSWYQQALGQGPQFIFQYYEEEERQRGNFPDRFSGHQFPNYSSELNVNALLLGDSALYLCASSLSSYNEQFFGPGTRLTVL.

V and J are TRBV6-5 and TRBJ2-2; D is ambiguous. Trimming pared 2 bases from V and 6 bases from J, leaving 4 bases between. The CDR3 sequence is 12 residues long. The V gene's germline CDR1 is MNHEY and CDR2 SVGAGI. The CDR3 protein is CASSYAAGELFF. CDR3 nucleotides: TGTGCCAGCAGTTACGCGGCCGGGGAGCTGTTTTTT.

This clone was observed a single time. The chain is built from TRBV7-9 and TRBJ1-2; TRBD1 is a possible D gene (5 bases). This CDR3 has 12 amino acids. Germline-derived CDR1 and CDR2 are SEHNR and FQNEAQ (reference sequence). Trimming shortened V by 0 bases and J by 8 bases, and 7 bases separated the two germline ends. CDR3 nucleotides: TGTGCCAGCAGCTTAGCAGGGGCCGGCTACACCTTC. Amino acid sequence: CASSLAGAGYTF.

The rearrangement uses TRBV9 and TRBJ2-7, with TRBD2 as a possible D gene (5 bases). The germline gives CDR1 SGDLS, CDR2 YYNGEE. Between the trimmed V and J ends, which lost 3 bases and 12 bases, there was a span of 22 bases. This CDR3 is built from 14 residues. For the CDR3, the DNA is TGTGCCAGCAGCGAACCAACCCCGGGAATCTACCTGTACTTC. Protein sequence: CASSEPTPGIYLYF.

The chain links TRBV29-1 to TRBJ2-5; 7 positions match TRBD2. Losses at the gene ends were 0 bases for V and 2 bases for J; bases not matched to a gene: 9. Germline V gene sequence: CDR1 SQVTM, CDR2 ANQGSEA. This CDR3 is 16 amino acids long. The CDR3 loop is CSVEDIVREWQETQYF. The CDR3 region has the DNA TGCAGCGTTGAAGATATCGTGCGGGAGTGGCAAGAGACCCAGTACTTC.

The V gene is TRBV4-3, the J gene TRBJ1-2, with D tentatively TRBD1 (5 bases). In germline, CDR1 is LGHNA, CDR2 YSLEER. The CDR3 is 15 amino acids. V was clipped by 0 bases and J by 7 bases, with 15 bases between them. The CDR3 nucleotides are TGCGCCAGCAGCCAAGATCATCGGGGGATGGGTGGCTACACCTTC. It is translated as CASSQDHRGMGGYTF.

This clone was counted between two and nine times. This sequence joins TRBV2 and TRBJ2-1, with 10 nucleotides matching TRBD1. This CDR3 comprises 14 residues. Germline values: CDR1 SNHLY, CDR2 FYNNEI. The V segment lost 6 bases and the J segment 9 bases; nucleotides outside the gene matches: 8. The CDR3 coding sequence is TGTGCCAGCAGACCCGGGACAGGGGTGGGTGAGCAGTTCTTC. It encodes CASRPGTGVGEQFF.

The gene calls are TRBV30 and TRBJ2-7; D not certain. V lost 0 bases to trimming and J lost 2 bases, with 14 bases between them. The germline V gene encodes CDR1 GTSNPN and CDR2 SVGIG (reference sequence). CDR3 length equals 15 residues. The chain's CDR3 is CAWSVFIGQPYEQYF. The CDR3 DNA reads as TGTGCCTGGAGTGTATTTATTGGTCAACCCTACGAGCAGTACTTC.

This clone was seen a few times. The chain is built from TRBV5-1 and TRBJ2-1; D uncertain. The germline V and J ends were trimmed by 0 bases and 5 bases, with 9 bases remaining between them. CDR1 is SGHRS and CDR2 is YFSETQ in the germline V gene. The CDR3 has 14 amino acids. The CDR3 loop is CASSLAGGHNEQFF. The CDR3, as DNA: TGCGCCAGCAGCTTGGCCGGCGGCCACAATGAGCAGTTCTTC.